This passage covers 13 T cell receptor beta chains from one sample sequenced in a study of Ad26.COV2.S vaccination and SARS-CoV-2 variants. Treatment indicated: around 19 received Ad26.COV2.S at low or high dose, single or two shots; roughly five received placebo; per-sample allocation not given. Sample collection was performed on day 63 after the first vaccine or placebo injection. Assay used: immunoSEQ multiplex PCR; TCRdb lists only in-frame clones, some missing. The table records hundreds of thousands of clones, 89% of them present only once. The sequencing used peripheral blood, collected in a trial of Ad26.COV2.S vaccine versus placebo. The receptors originated from a person between 18 and 65 years old who received the Ad26.COV2.S COVID-19 vaccine or a placebo.

The chain employs TRBV6-5 and TRBJ2-5; D is uncertain. Germline CDR1 and CDR2: MNHEY and SVGAGI. The CDR3 is 16 amino acids. Trimming left V 0 bases short and J 2 bases short, with 13 bases between. The CDR3 DNA reads as TGTGCCAGCAGTTACTCGATACTACGCGGACAAGAGACCCAGTACTTC. Its translation is CASSYSILRGQETQYF.

V usage is TRBV19 and J usage is TRBJ1-5; 7 nucleotides line up with TRBD1. Germline V gene sequence: CDR1 LNHDA, CDR2 SQIVND (reference sequence). The CDR3 consists of 17 residues. V was clipped by 4 bases and J by 0 bases; unmatched bases: 9. The DNA of the CDR3 is TGTGCCAGTAGTAACTCCCGGGACAGATATAGCAATCAGCCCCAGCATTTT. Encoded protein: CASSNSRDRYSNQPQHF.

The genes are TRBV30 and TRBJ1-1; D is uncertain. CDR1 GTSNPN and CDR2 SVGIG come from the germline V gene (reference sequence). The CDR3 covers 13 residues. Between the trimmed V and J ends, which lost 3 bases and 0 bases, there was a span of 8 bases. CDR3 sequence: CAWRNSLNTEAFF. CDR3 bases: TGTGCCTGGAGAAACTCCTTGAACACTGAAGCTTTCTTT.

This chain connects TRBV27 to TRBJ2-1, with 9 bases fitting TRBD1. V trimming: 5 bases; J trimming: 9 bases; junction bases outside the gene matches: 8. Germline CDR1 reads MNHEY; CDR2 reads SMNVEV (reference sequence). This CDR3 has 14 residues. The CDR3 region has the DNA TGTGCCAGCAGTCTGACAGGGGGGGCGAGTGAGCAGTTCTTC. It codes for CASSLTGGASEQFF.

This clone was counted once. An end of the junction does not agree with germline; a read error may underlie this. Other DNA sequences in this sample translate to the same CDR3. The rearrangement links TRBV7-7 to TRBJ2-5; 15 nucleotides agree with TRBD2. The CDR3 spans 16 residues. Germline assignment: CDR1 SSHAT and CDR2 FNYEAQ (reference sequence). DNA for the CDR3: TGTGCTAGCAGCTCGGGACTAGCGGGAGGACAAGAGACCCAGTACTTC. This encodes CASSSGLAGGQETQYF.

CDR3 DNA: TGTGCCAGCAGTGAAGCTGGACGGGACTACGAGCAGTACTTC. As protein: CASSEAGRDYEQYF. V usage is TRBV6-1 and J usage is TRBJ2-7, with D tentatively TRBD2 (5 bases). CDR3 size: 14 residues. Germline CDR1 and CDR2: MNHNS and SASEGT. Trimming pared 0 bases from V and 3 bases from J, leaving 9 bases between.

The J gene is TRBJ1-5, the V gene TRBV19, with 9 positions matching TRBD1. Per germline, CDR1 LNHDA and CDR2 SQIVND (reference sequence). J gave up 0 bases and V 1 base, and 4 bases lay outside the gene matches. This CDR3 has 17 residues. The chain's CDR3 is CASSIGTGAISNQPQHF. As DNA, the CDR3 is TGTGCCAGTAGTATAGGGACAGGGGCCATTAGCAATCAGCCCCAGCATTTT.

The J gene is TRBJ2-1, the V gene TRBV5-1; 9 positions agree with TRBD1. Germline trimming cut 4 bases from V and 7 bases from J; bases unmatched to any gene: 9. CDR1 is SGHRS, CDR2 YFSETQ, per germline. This CDR3 spans 15 amino acids. The CDR3 DNA is TGCGCCAGCAGCCTGGGGGGGACAGGGAATAATGAGCAGTTCTTC. This gives the protein CASSLGGTGNNEQFF.

This sequence joins TRBV9 and TRBJ2-3; possibly TRBD2 for D (7 bases). The V end was cut by 5 bases, the J end by 0 bases, with 13 bases between. The CDR3 length is 15 residues. Germline CDR1 reads SGDLS; CDR2 reads YYNGEE. The CDR3 region has the DNA TGTGCCAGCAGTGACGGGGGGCTTAGCACAGATACGCAGTATTTT. Its protein is CASSDGGLSTDTQYF.

The chain links TRBV7-6 to TRBJ1-1; D is possibly TRBD1 (5 bases). This CDR3 has 15 residues. Germline CDR1 and CDR2: SGHVS and FNYEAQ. The V and J ends lost 3 bases and 0 bases respectively, with 11 bases between them. This chain's CDR3 is CASSLGPTVNTEAFF. CDR3 DNA sequence: TGTGCCAGCAGCTTGGGGCCGACAGTGAACACTGAAGCTTTCTTT. Full variable domain (rest looked up from reference TRBV7-6 and TRBJ1-1): GAGVSQSPRYKVTKRGQDVALRCDPISGHVSLYWYRQALGQGPEFLTYFNYEAQQDKSGLPNDRFSAERPEGSISTLTIQRTEQRDSAMYRCASSLGPTVNTEAFFGQGTRLTVV.

This rearrangement joins TRBV6-5 to TRBJ2-7, with 10 bases aligning to TRBD2. CDR3 size: 15 residues. V dropped 6 bases and J dropped 7; count of bases not matched to a gene: 12. Germline V CDR1 and CDR2: MNHEY, SVGAGI. In DNA form, the CDR3 reads TGTGCCAGCAGCTGGACGAGCGGGGGGGCATATGAGCAGTACTTC. Translated, it gives CASSWTSGGAYEQYF.

V and J are TRBV7-9 and TRBJ2-1; possible D gene TRBD2, 5 bases. The CDR3 sequence is 13 residues long. Looked up from germline, CDR1 is SEHNR and CDR2 is FQNEAQ (reference sequence). Trimming cost V 11 bases and J 2 bases, with 13 bases left between them. DNA of the CDR3: TGTGCCGGAGGCTGGGGAACCTACAATGAGCAGTTCTTC. As protein: CAGGWGTYNEQFF. Full variable domain (outside the CDR3, taken from reference TRBV7-9 and TRBJ2-1): DTGVSQNPRHKITKRGQNVTFRCDPISEHNRLYWYRQTLGQGPEFLTYFQNEAQLEKSRLLSDRFSAERPKGSFSTLEIQRTEQGDSAMYLCAGGWGTYNEQFFGPGTRLTVL.

This chain links TRBV7-2 with TRBJ2-1; 8 bases align to TRBD1. Germline CDR1 is SGHTA and CDR2 is FQGNSA. The CDR3 is 14 amino acids. The V and J ends lost 2 bases and 7 bases, in that order; junction bases with no gene match: 4. The CDR3 bases are TGTGCCAGCAGCTTAAGGCAGGGGGCAAATGAGCAGTTCTTC. Protein sequence: CASSLRQGANEQFF.